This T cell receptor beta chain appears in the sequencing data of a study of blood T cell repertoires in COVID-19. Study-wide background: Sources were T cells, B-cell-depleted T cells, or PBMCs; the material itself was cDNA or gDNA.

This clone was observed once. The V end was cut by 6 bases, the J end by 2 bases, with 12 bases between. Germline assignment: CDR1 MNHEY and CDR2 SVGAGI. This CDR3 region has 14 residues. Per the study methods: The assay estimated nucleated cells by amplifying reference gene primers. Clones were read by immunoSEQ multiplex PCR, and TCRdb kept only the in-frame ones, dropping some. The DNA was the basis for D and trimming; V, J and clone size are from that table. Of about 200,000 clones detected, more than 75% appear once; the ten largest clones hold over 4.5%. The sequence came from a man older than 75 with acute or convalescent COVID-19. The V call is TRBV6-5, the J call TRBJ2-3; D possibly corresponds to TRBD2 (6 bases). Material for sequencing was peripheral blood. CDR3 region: CASSRERATDTQYF. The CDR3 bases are TGTGCCAGCAGCCGGGAGAGGGCCACAGATACGCAGTATTTT.